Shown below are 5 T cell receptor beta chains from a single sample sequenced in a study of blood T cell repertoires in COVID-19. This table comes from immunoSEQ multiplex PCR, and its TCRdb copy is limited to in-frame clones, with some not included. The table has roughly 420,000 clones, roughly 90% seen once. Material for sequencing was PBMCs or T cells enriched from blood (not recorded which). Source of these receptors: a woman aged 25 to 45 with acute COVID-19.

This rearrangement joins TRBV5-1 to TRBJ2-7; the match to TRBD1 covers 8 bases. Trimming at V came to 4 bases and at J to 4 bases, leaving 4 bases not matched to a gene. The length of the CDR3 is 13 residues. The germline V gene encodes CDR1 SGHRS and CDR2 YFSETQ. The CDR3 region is CASSGQGSYEQYF. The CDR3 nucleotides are TGCGCCAGCAGCGGACAGGGTTCGTACGAGCAGTACTTC.

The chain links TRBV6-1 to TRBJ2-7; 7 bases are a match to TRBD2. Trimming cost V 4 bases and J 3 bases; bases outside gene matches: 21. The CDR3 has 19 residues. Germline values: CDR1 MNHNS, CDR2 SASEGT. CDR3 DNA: TGTGCCAGCAGTGCCGCGCGTCGGGGGACTATTTGGTTCCGCTACGAGCAGTACTTC. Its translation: CASSAARRGTIWFRYEQYF.

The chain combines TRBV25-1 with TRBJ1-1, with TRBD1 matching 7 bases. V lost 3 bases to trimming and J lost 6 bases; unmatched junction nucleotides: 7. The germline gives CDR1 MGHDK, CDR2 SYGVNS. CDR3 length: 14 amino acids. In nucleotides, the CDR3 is TGTGCCAGCAGTGACACCCAACAGGGGTCTGAAGCTTTCTTT. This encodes CASSDTQQGSEAFF.

The CDR3 reads CASSEVGLAGTDTQYF. In DNA, the CDR3 is TGTGCCAGCAGTGAAGTGGGTCTAGCGGGCACAGATACGCAGTATTTT. The chain joins TRBV2 to TRBJ2-3; 7 nucleotides agree with TRBD2. V dropped 1 base and J dropped 1; count of bases not matched to a gene: 5. Per germline, CDR1 SNHLY and CDR2 FYNNEI. This CDR3 is built from 16 residues.

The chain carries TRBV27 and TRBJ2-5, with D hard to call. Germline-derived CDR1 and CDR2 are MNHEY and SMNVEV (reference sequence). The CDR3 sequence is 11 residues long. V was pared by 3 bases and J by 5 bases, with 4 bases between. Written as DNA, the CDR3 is TGTGCCAGCAGTTTTATGGAGACCCAGTACTTC. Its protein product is CASSFMETQYF.